The next 13 T cell receptor beta chains were all read from a single sample in a study of CD8 T cells in Susac syndrome. Random-hexamer reverse transcription was applied to roughly 0.5 to 1 ug RNA. TCRdb redid the calling of the immunoSEQ multiplex PCR reads with MiXCR, one entry per CDR3 protein. The table includes 95,000 to 150,000 distinct CDR3 sequences, just over 95% detected once. Source material: CD4+ T cells from PBMCs. Receptors were obtained from a human donor with Susac syndrome.

The chain carries TRBV7-2 and TRBJ2-1; D could derive from TRBD1 or TRBD2 (5 bases each). Germline CDR1 SGHTA, CDR2 FQGNSA. The length of the CDR3 is 16 residues. V was shortened by 1 base and J by 5 bases, with 15 bases between the two germline ends. This CDR3 reads CASSLGLSGTHNEQFF. The CDR3 DNA reads as TGTGCCAGCAGCTTAGGGCTTTCCGGGACGCACAATGAGCAGTTCTTC.

The V and J genes are TRBV5-1 and TRBJ1-5; 8 positions match TRBD1. The CDR3 sequence is 14 residues long. Per the germline V gene, CDR1 is SGHRS and CDR2 is YFSETQ. V trimming: 2 bases; J trimming: 7 bases; junction bases outside the gene matches: 5. CDR3 loop: CASSLGQGTQPQHF. CDR3 DNA sequence: TGCGCCAGCAGCTTAGGACAGGGCACCCAGCCCCAGCATTTT.

The V and J genes are TRBV11-2 and TRBJ1-1; no reliable D call. The CDR3 loop spans 13 amino acids. Germline V gene data show CDR1 as SGHAT and CDR2 as FQNNGV. The V and J ends lost 4 bases and 2 bases respectively, with 8 bases between them. CDR3 in DNA: TGTGCCAGCAGCTGGTCCAGAAACACTGAAGCTTTCTTT. Translating gives CASSWSRNTEAFF.

This sequence joins TRBV20-1 and TRBJ2-5, with a weak D call TRBD2 (7 bases). This CDR3 is built from 14 residues. The germline V and J ends were trimmed by 3 bases and 5 bases, with 16 bases remaining between them. The germline CDR1 and CDR2 sequences are DFQATT and SNEGSKA (reference sequence). This CDR3 is CSAREGGRSETQYF. The CDR3 region has the DNA TGCAGTGCTAGGGAGGGGGGGCGCTCGGAGACCCAGTACTTC.

The chain has TRBV29-1 and TRBJ2-1; 7 bases agree with TRBD2. With V trimmed by 7 bases and J by 3 bases, 6 bases remained unmatched. This CDR3 has 13 amino acids. CDR1 SQVTM and CDR2 ANQGSEA come from the germline V gene. CDR3 in amino acids: CSAGTTYYNEQFF. The CDR3 DNA sequence: TGCAGCGCGGGGACTACCTACTACAATGAGCAGTTCTTC.

This clonotype was detected once. This rearrangement joins TRBV29-1 to TRBJ1-2, with a possible D match to TRBD1 (6 bases). CDR1 is SQVTM and CDR2 is ANQGSEA in the germline V gene. Trimming cost V 4 bases and J 4 bases, with 16 bases left between them. The CDR3 covers 14 residues. The CDR3 DNA sequence: TGCAGCGTTGCCCAGACAGGCCCCACCTATGGCTACACCTTC. Its translation: CSVAQTGPTYGYTF.

This clonotype was recorded only once. The chain has TRBV20-1 and TRBJ2-1; 8 nucleotides line up with TRBD1. V lost 6 bases to trimming and J lost 5 bases; unmatched junction nucleotides: 6. This CDR3 has 13 residues. Per germline, CDR1 DFQATT and CDR2 SNEGSKA (reference sequence). The CDR3 nucleotides are TGCAGTGCCGCCGGGACAGGTCACAATGAGCAGTTCTTC. Protein sequence: CSAAGTGHNEQFF.

The chain combines TRBV5-1 with TRBJ2-3; D not certain. Trimming removed 0 bases at V and 7 bases at J, with 21 bases between. The germline gives CDR1 SGHRS, CDR2 YFSETQ. The CDR3 contains 17 residues. CDR3 nucleotide sequence: TGCGCCAGCAGCTTGGGGGCCAGGTCGGACCTTATTTATACGCAGTATTTT. It specifies CASSLGARSDLIYTQYF.

The rearrangement uses TRBV6-2 or TRBV6-3 and TRBJ2-4; D unresolved. Germline-derived CDR1 and CDR2 are MNHEY and SVGEGT. V was shortened by 5 bases and J by 5 bases, with 4 bases between the two germline ends. CDR3 length equals 11 residues. The CDR3 nucleotides read TGTGCCAGCAGTAACCAAAACATTCAGTACTTC. It translates to CASSNQNIQYF.

This sequence joins TRBV6-5 and TRBJ1-2; 8 bases map to TRBD1. Germline CDR1 and CDR2: MNHEY and SVGAGI. The CDR3 length is 18 residues. V was pared by 2 bases and J by 2 bases, with 13 bases of the junction left unmatched. CDR3 coding DNA: TGTGCCAGCAGTTACCTTTGGACAGGGAGTGGAGGGAACTATGGCTACACCTTC. It codes for CASSYLWTGSGGNYGYTF.

The chain uses TRBV4-2 and TRBJ1-2; D remains unclear. V was trimmed by 0 bases and J by 3 bases, leaving 5 bases between them. The CDR3 has 13 amino acids. The germline CDR1 and CDR2 sequences are LGHNA and YNFKEQ. CDR3 nucleotide sequence: TGTGCCAGCAGCCAAGAGTCGGACTATGGCTACACCTTC. It yields the protein CASSQESDYGYTF.

In regard to this clonotype: Sequence at one end of the junction differs from germline and may be a read error. The chain recombines TRBV28 with TRBJ2-1, with TRBD1 matching over 7 bases. CDR1 and CDR2 from the germline V gene are MDHEN and SYDVKM. This CDR3 spans 14 amino acids. The CDR3 nucleotides read TGTGCCAGCACCATATCACCGGGACAGTCGGCCACACTCTTC. Protein sequence: CASTISPGQSATLF.

The J gene is TRBJ2-1, the V gene TRBV7-3; 9 bases align to TRBD2. The CDR3 is made up of 15 amino acids. The germline CDR1 and CDR2 sequences are SGHTA and FQGTGA. V shed 5 bases, J shed 3 bases, and the junction held 5 bases outside the gene matches. The CDR3 sequence: CASSIGTSSYNEQFF. DNA for the CDR3: TGTGCCAGCAGCATCGGGACTAGCAGCTACAATGAGCAGTTCTTC.